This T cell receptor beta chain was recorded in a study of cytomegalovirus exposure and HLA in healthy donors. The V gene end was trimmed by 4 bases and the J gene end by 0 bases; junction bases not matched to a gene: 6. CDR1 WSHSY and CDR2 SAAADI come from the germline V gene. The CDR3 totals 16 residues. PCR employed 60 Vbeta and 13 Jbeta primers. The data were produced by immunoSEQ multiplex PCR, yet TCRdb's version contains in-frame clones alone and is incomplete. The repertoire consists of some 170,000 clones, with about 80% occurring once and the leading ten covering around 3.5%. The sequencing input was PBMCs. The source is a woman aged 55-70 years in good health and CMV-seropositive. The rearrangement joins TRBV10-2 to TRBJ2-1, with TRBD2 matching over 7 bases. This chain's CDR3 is CASSAASGLSYNEQFF. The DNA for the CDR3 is TGCGCCAGCAGTGCAGCTAGCGGCCTCTCCTACAATGAGCAGTTCTTC.